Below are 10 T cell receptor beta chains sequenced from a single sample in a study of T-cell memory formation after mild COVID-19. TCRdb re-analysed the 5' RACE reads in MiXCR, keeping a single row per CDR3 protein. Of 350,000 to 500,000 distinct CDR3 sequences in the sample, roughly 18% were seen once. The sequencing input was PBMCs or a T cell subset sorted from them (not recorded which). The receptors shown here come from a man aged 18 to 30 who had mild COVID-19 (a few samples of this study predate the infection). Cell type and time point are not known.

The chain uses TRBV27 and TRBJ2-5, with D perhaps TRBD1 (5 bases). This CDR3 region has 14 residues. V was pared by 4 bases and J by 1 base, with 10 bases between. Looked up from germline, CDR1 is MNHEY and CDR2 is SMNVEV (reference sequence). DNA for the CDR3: TGTGCCAGCAGTTCCAAGGGGATCCAAGAGACCCAGTACTTC. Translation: CASSSKGIQETQYF.

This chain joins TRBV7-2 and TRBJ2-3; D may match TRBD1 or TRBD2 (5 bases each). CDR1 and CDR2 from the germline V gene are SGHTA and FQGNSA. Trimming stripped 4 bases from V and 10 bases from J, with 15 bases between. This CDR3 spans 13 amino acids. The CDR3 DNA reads TGTGCCAGCAGCTGGGGACCAACTTTTGCGCAGTATTTT. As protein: CASSWGPTFAQYF.

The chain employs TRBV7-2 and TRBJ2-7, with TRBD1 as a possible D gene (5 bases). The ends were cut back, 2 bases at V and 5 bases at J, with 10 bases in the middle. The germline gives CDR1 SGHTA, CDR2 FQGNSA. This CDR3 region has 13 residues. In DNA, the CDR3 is TGTGCCAGCAGCTTACTGCAGGGAAACGAGCAGTACTTC. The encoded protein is CASSLLQGNEQYF.

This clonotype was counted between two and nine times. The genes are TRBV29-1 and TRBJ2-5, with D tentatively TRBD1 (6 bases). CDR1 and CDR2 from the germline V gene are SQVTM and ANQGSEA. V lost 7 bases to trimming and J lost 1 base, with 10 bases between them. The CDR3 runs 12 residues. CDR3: CSGGGVQETQYF. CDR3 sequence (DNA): TGCAGCGGAGGGGGAGTCCAAGAGACCCAGTACTTC.

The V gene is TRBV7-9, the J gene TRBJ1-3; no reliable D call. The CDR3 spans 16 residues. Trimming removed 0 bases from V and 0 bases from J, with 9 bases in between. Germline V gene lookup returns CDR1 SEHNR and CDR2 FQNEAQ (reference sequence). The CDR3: CASSLARSSSGNTIYF. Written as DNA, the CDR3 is TGTGCCAGCAGCTTAGCACGCAGCTCCTCTGGAAACACCATATATTTT.

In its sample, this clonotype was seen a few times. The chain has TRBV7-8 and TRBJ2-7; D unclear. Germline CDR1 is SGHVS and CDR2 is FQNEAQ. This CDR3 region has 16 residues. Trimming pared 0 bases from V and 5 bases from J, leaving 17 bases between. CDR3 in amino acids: CASSLAHGSRPNEQYV. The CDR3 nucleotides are TGTGCCAGCAGCTTAGCGCATGGCAGCCGGCCGAACGAGCAGTACGTC.

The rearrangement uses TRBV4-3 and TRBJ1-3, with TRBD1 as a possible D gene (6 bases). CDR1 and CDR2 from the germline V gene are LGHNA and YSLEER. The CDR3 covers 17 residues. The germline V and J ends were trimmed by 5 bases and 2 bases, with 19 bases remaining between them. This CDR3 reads CASSKGRNRVPGNTIYF. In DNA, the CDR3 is TGCGCCAGCAGCAAAGGCCGAAACAGGGTACCTGGAAACACCATATATTTT.

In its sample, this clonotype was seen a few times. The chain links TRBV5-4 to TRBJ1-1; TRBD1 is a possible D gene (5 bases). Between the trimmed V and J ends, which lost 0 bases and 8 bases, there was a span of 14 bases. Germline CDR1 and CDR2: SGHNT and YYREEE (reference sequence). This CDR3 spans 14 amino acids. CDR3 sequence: CASSLEGVYREAFF. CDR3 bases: TGTGCCAGCAGCTTGGAAGGGGTCTACAGGGAAGCTTTCTTT.

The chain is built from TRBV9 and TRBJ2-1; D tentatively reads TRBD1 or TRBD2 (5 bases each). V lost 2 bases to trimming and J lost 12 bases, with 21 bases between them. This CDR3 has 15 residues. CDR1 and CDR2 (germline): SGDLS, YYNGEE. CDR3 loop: CASSVPGPPGKGQFF. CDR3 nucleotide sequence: TGTGCCAGCAGCGTGCCGGGACCACCTGGGAAGGGGCAGTTCTTC.

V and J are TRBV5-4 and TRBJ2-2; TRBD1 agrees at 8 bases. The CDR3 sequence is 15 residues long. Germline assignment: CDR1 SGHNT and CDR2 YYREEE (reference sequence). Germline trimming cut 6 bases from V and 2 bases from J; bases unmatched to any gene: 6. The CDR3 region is CASTPGQDNTGELFF. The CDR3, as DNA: TGTGCCAGCACCCCGGGACAGGATAACACCGGGGAGCTGTTTTTT.